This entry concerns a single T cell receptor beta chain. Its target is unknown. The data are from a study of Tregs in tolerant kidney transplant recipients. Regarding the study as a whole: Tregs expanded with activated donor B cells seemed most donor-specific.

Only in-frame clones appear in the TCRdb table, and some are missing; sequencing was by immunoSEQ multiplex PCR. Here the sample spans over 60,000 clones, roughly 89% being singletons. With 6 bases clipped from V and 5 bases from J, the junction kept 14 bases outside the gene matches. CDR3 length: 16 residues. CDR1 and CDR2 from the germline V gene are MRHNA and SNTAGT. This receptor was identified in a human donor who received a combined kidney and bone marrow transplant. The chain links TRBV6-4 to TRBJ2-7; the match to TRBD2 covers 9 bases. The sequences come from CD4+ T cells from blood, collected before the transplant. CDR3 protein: CASSLLKSGRNHEQYF. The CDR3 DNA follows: TGTGCCAGCAGCCTCCTAAAGAGCGGGAGGAACCACGAGCAGTACTTC.